The 22 T cell receptor beta chains given below trace back to one sample, sequenced in a study of naive and memory T cell subsets (dated by TCRdb to the late 2010s). To prepare the library, UMI-ligation and nested PCR was applied. The run used an Illumina MiSeq. An equimolar mix of two oligonucleotides covering both TRBC1 and TRBC2 was used as the beta constant-region primer. The ligated cDNA went through four rounds of PCR with nested alpha and beta constant-region primers together with the SP2 primer. The public sequencing data were trimmed at Q25 with fastp and processed into clonotypes with MiXCR by TCRdb, which kept only in-frame beta chains. Each entry merges the rows of one CDR3 protein and shows their most common DNA and genes. The sample has fewer than 150,000 distinct CDR3 sequences on record, about 20% of them singletons. 0.6% to 0.7% of the sample is held by the ten biggest clonotypes.

The study at large found these results: A few larger clonotypes were found in naive repertoires, especially CD8, and these larger clonotypes were possibly memory cells re-expressing CD45RA.

For these TCRs, the target antigens are not known. The sample taken for sequencing was naive CD8+ T cells from blood. The cell subset or site label, read with the paper, signifies: naive T cells, CD45RA high CD27+. These receptors were obtained from a human donor in good health.

V and J are TRBV6-5 and TRBJ2-2; TRBD1 matches 7 bases. The J segment lost 6 bases and the V segment lost 4 bases, leaving 11 bases of the junction unmatched. Germline loops: CDR1 MNHEY, CDR2 SVGAGI. The CDR3 spans 16 residues. As DNA, the CDR3 is TGTGCCAGCAGTTTGTCCAGGGGGAGTGTATCCGGGGAGCTGTTTTTT. Its translation is CASSLSRGSVSGELFF.

This clonotype turned up a few times. One end of the junction does not line up with germline, which may come from a read error. V is TRBV7-7 and J is TRBJ2-1; D gene ambiguous. This CDR3 has 13 residues. CDR1 is SSHAT and CDR2 is FNYEAQ in the germline V gene (reference sequence). CDR3 residues: CASSPIGWNEQFF. CDR3 in DNA: TGTGCTAGCAGCCCTATAGGGTGGAATGAGCAGTTCTTC.

In nucleotides, the CDR3 is TGTGCCAGCAGTTTAACGGGACTTAATGAAAAACTGTTTTTT. Its translation: CASSLTGLNEKLFF. The gene calls are TRBV28 and TRBJ1-4, with D perhaps TRBD1 (5 bases). Germline V gene sequence: CDR1 MDHEN, CDR2 SYDVKM. This CDR3 contains 14 residues. V was shortened by 2 bases and J by 4 bases, with 8 bases between the two germline ends.

This chain joins TRBV5-1 and TRBJ2-7; weak D call: TRBD1 (6 bases). Germline assignment: CDR1 SGHRS and CDR2 YFSETQ. The CDR3 is 14 residues long. V shed 4 bases and J shed 2 bases, with 13 bases lying between them. Here the CDR3 DNA reads TGCGCCAGCAGCCCGAGGGGGACCACCTACGAGCAGTACTTC. Its translation is CASSPRGTTYEQYF.

J is TRBJ2-2 and V is TRBV29-1, with D tentatively TRBD2 (5 bases). This CDR3 is 13 amino acids long. Germline CDR1 is SQVTM and CDR2 is ANQGSEA. Trimming took off 6 bases at V and 4 bases at J, with 12 bases between the two ends. This CDR3 is CSVEGDVTGELFF. The CDR3 bases are TGCAGCGTCGAGGGTGATGTCACCGGGGAGCTGTTTTTT.

V gene TRBV7-2 combines with J gene TRBJ2-1; TRBD2 aligns across 9 bases. The V and J ends lost 5 bases and 4 bases, in that order; junction bases with no gene match: 6. Germline lookup yields CDR1 SGHTA and CDR2 FQGNSA. The CDR3 length is 15 residues. The CDR3 here is CASSPWTSAYNEQFF. The DNA of the CDR3 is TGTGCCAGCAGCCCTTGGACTAGCGCATACAATGAGCAGTTCTTC.

This chain links TRBV29-1 with TRBJ1-5, with D hard to call. This CDR3 region has 12 residues. Germline values: CDR1 SQVTM, CDR2 ANQGSEA. V was shortened by 0 bases and J by 9 bases, with 9 bases between the two germline ends. CDR3 bases: TGCAGCGTTGAAGATGACTTGGGGCCCCAGCATTTT. Its translation is CSVEDDLGPQHF.

The rearrangement joins TRBV7-9 to TRBJ2-2; TRBD2 matches 7 bases. This CDR3 has 14 amino acids. After removal of 7 bases from V and 0 bases from J, the junction contained 2 bases not matched to a gene. Per germline, CDR1 SEHNR and CDR2 FQNEAQ (reference sequence). CDR3 sequence: CASMGGTNTGELFF. The CDR3 DNA follows: TGTGCCAGCATGGGAGGGACGAACACCGGGGAGCTGTTTTTT.

Details on this clonotype: A junction end diverges from the germline sequence, so it may reflect a read error. The CDR3 DNA sequence: TGCAGCGTTGAAGATCCAGCGGGATCCTATAATGAGCAGTTCTTC. Translation gives CSVEDPAGSYNEQFF. The V call is TRBV29-1, the J call TRBJ2-1; 7 bases agree with TRBD2. The CDR3 contains 15 residues. Germline V lookup: CDR1 SQVTM, CDR2 ANQGSEA.

This clonotype was observed a handful of times. The rearrangement uses TRBV7-3 and TRBJ2-3, with TRBD2 matching over 8 bases. The V segment lost 0 bases and the J segment 1 base; nucleotides outside the gene matches: 6. This CDR3 comprises 17 residues. Germline CDR1 is SGHTA and CDR2 is FQGTGA. In DNA, the CDR3 is TGTGCCAGCAGCTTAACTTTAGCGGGGTCGGGCACAGATACGCAGTATTTT. Its translation is CASSLTLAGSGTDTQYF.

Only a few counts were recorded for this clonotype. The CDR3 nucleotides read TGCAGTGCTAGAGTATTGCAGGGTAATAATTCACCCCTCCACTTT. Encoded protein: CSARVLQGNNSPLHF. The rearrangement joins TRBV20-1 to TRBJ1-6, with D possibly matching TRBD1 (5 bases). Deletions cut 1 base from V and 5 bases from J, with 12 bases between. Germline values: CDR1 DFQATT, CDR2 SNEGSKA (reference sequence). The CDR3 has 15 amino acids.

The table lists this clonotype with a few counts. The J gene is TRBJ2-4, the V gene TRBV2; 8 bases agree with TRBD1. This CDR3 has 16 residues. Germline loops: CDR1 SNHLY, CDR2 FYNNEI. V was clipped by 5 bases and J by 7 bases; unmatched bases: 13. CDR3 in amino acids: CASSFQQGAVVNIQYF. CDR3 DNA sequence: TGTGCCAGCAGTTTTCAGCAGGGGGCTGTCGTGAACATTCAGTACTTC.

In its sample, this clonotype was seen a few times. This chain links TRBV7-2 with TRBJ2-7; maybe TRBD1 (5 bases). Germline V CDR1 and CDR2: SGHTA, FQGNSA. The CDR3 totals 15 residues. Between the trimmed V and J ends, which lost 6 bases and 1 base, there was a span of 16 bases. In DNA form, the CDR3 reads TGTGCCAGCAGTCTCGCAGGGTTGGGGTCCTACGAGCAGTACTTC. Translating it yields CASSLAGLGSYEQYF.

The chain links TRBV28 to TRBJ2-2, with TRBD2 as a possible D gene (6 bases). Germline V gives CDR1 MDHEN, CDR2 SYDVKM. The germline V and J ends were trimmed by 6 bases and 7 bases, with 18 bases remaining between them. This CDR3 is built from 15 residues. DNA of the CDR3: TGTGCCAGCAGCCCAGGACCGACTAGGGGCGGGGAGCTGTTTTTT. This sequence encodes CASSPGPTRGGELFF. The full variable domain, completed using reference TRBV28 and TRBJ2-2, is DVKVTQSSRYLVKRTGEKVFLECVQDMDHENMFWYRQDPGLGLRLIYFSYDVKMKEKGDIPEGYSVSREKKERFSLILESASTNQTSMYLCASSPGPTRGGELFFGEGSRLTVL.

This clonotype has a count of ten or more. The chain uses TRBV6-6 and TRBJ1-6; 7 bases are a match to TRBD1. V lost 6 bases and J lost 2; bases outside the gene matches: 4. The CDR3 is 15 residues long. Per the germline V gene, CDR1 is MNHNY and CDR2 is SVGAGI (reference sequence). CDR3 in amino acids: CASSHGTAYNSPLHF. CDR3 nucleotide sequence: TGTGCCAGCAGCCACGGGACAGCCTATAATTCACCCCTCCACTTT.

This clonotype occurred many times. This chain joins TRBV9 and TRBJ2-3; 7 nucleotides line up with TRBD1. CDR1 and CDR2 (germline): SGDLS, YYNGEE. The CDR3 runs to 16 residues. J lost 2 bases, V lost 3 bases, and 9 bases had no gene match. CDR3: CASSEQGWRSTDTQYF. CDR3 coding DNA: TGTGCCAGCAGCGAACAGGGGTGGCGGTCCACAGATACGCAGTATTTT. The full variable domain, completed using reference TRBV9 and TRBJ2-3, is DSGVTQTPKHLITATGQRVTLRCSPRSGDLSVYWYQQSLDQGLQFLIQYYNGEERAKGNILERFSAQQFPDLHSELNLSSLELGDSALYFCASSEQGWRSTDTQYFGPGTRLTVL.

A note on this clonotype: Since no conserved phenylalanine or tryptophan closes the CDR3, a read error is the likely cause. The rearrangement uses TRBV20-1 and TRBJ2-3; D uncertain. The germline V gene has CDR1 DFQATT and CDR2 SNEGSKA (reference sequence). The CDR3 loop spans 15 amino acids. Trimming took 3 bases from V and 0 from J, leaving 13 bases between them. In DNA form, the CDR3 reads TGCAGTGCTAGGTCTGATGCTTCTAGCACAGATACGCAGTATTCT. Its protein product is CSARSDASSTDTQYS.

Here the CDR3 reads CASSWGTGGGYEQYF. Here the CDR3 DNA reads TGTGCCAGCAGCTGGGGGACAGGGGGAGGCTACGAGCAGTACTTC. The chain recombines TRBV7-2 with TRBJ2-7, with 11 bases matching TRBD1. This CDR3 is built from 15 residues. CDR1 is SGHTA and CDR2 is FQGNSA in the germline V gene. The ends lost 4 bases at V and 3 bases at J; junction bases unmatched: 5.

This clonotype was recorded a few times. The gene calls are TRBV12-3 or TRBV12-4 and TRBJ1-5, with 8 bases aligning to TRBD1. The CDR3 length is 14 residues. Unmatched junction bases numbered 9, after V lost 8 bases and J lost 6 bases. The CDR3 region is CASSLPGGLQPQHF. CDR3 DNA: TGTGCCAGCTCCCTACCAGGGGGCCTTCAGCCCCAGCATTTT.

This clonotype was detected ten times or more. The J gene is TRBJ1-5, the V gene TRBV28, with 7 bases fitting TRBD1. CDR1 is MDHEN, CDR2 SYDVKM, per germline. V gave up 7 bases and J gave up 7 bases; unmatched junction bases: 13. The CDR3 is 15 amino acids. CDR3 nucleotide sequence: TGTGCCAGCACCATAGGGGGCACAGGGTGGCAGCCCCAGCATTTT. This gives the protein CASTIGGTGWQPQHF.

The table lists this clonotype with a few counts. The rearrangement links TRBV6-5 to TRBJ1-6, with 10 positions matching TRBD1. The CDR3 has 16 residues. The V segment lost 2 bases and the J segment 3 bases; nucleotides outside the gene matches: 1. CDR1 MNHEY and CDR2 SVGAGI come from the germline V gene. CDR3 region: CASSYRTGGYNSPLHF. CDR3 sequence (DNA): TGTGCCAGCAGTTACCGGACAGGGGGCTATAATTCACCCCTCCACTTT.

This clonotype showed up many times. This chain connects TRBV28 to TRBJ2-3; 7 bases fit TRBD2. Looked up from germline, CDR1 is MDHEN and CDR2 is SYDVKM. V lost 8 bases to trimming and J lost 2 bases; unmatched junction nucleotides: 7. There are 14 residues in the CDR3. In DNA form, the CDR3 reads TGTGCCAGCCAAGGGAGGGAGCTCACAGATACGCAGTATTTT. It encodes CASQGRELTDTQYF.